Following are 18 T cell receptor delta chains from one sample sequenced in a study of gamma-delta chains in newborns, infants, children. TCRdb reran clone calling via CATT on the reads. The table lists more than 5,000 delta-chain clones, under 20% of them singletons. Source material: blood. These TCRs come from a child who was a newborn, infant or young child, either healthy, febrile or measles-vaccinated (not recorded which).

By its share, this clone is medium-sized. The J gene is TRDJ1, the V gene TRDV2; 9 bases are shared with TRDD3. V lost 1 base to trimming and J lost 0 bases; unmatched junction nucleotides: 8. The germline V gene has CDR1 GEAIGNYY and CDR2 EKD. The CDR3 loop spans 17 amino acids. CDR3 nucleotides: TGTGCCTGTGACACGCTGGGGGATCCGTCGTACACCGATAAACTCATCTTT. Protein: CACDTLGDPSYTDKLIF.

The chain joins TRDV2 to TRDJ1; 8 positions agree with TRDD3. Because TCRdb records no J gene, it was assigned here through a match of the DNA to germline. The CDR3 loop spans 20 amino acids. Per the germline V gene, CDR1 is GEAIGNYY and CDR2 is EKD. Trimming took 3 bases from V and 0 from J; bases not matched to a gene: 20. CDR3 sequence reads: CACDPLRLSTGGSYTDKLIF. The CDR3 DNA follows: TGTGCCTGTGACCCCCTTCGACTGAGTACTGGGGGCTCGTACACCGATAAACTCATCTTT.

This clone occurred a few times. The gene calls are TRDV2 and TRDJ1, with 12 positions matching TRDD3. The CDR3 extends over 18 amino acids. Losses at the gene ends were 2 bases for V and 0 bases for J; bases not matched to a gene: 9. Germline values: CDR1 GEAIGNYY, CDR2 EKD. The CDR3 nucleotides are TGTGCCTGTGACAAACTGGGGGATACCCCCCACTACACCGATAAACTCATCTTT. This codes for CACDKLGDTPHYTDKLIF.

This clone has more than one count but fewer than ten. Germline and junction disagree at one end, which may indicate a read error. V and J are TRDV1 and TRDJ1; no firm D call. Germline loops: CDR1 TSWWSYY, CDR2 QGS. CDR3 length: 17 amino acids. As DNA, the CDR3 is TGTGCTCTTGGGCACCCTCCCTTTGGGCCCCAACTAGGTAAACCCATCTTT. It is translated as CALGHPPFGPQLGKPIF.

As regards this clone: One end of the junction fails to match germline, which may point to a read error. The CDR3 loop is CACDTLQTGGPTDKLIF. DNA of the CDR3: TGCGCCTGTGACACGCTGCAAACTGGGGGCCCCACCGATAAACTCATCTTT. The rearrangement links TRDV2 to TRDJ1, with 8 bases lining up with TRDD3. The J gene, not given by TCRdb, was assigned here from a germline match of the nucleotide sequence. The CDR3 is 17 amino acids. CDR1 is GEAIGNYY, CDR2 EKD, per germline.

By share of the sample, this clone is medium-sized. In DNA form, the CDR3 reads TGTGCCTGTGACACCTTGGGGGATTCGTACACCGATAAACTCATCTTT. This translates into CACDTLGDSYTDKLIF. The V call is TRDV2, the J call TRDJ1; 8 bases are shared with TRDD3. The CDR3 covers 16 residues. Trimming cost V 0 bases and J 0 bases; bases outside gene matches: 5. Germline CDR1 and CDR2: GEAIGNYY and EKD.

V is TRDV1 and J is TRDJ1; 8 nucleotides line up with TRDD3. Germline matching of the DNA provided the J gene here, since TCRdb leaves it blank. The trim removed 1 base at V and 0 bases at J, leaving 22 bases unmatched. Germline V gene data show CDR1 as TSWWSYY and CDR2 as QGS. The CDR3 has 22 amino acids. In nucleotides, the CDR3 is TGTGCTCTTGGGGAACGCATCTCCTTCGAACTGGGGATACCCATACACACCGATAAACTCATCTTT. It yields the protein CALGERISFELGIPIHTDKLIF.

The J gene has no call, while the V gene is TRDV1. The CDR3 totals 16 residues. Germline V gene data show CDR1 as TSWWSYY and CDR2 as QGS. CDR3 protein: CARGDRAREDTRTMIF. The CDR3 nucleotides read TGTGCTCGTGGGGACCGTGCCCGCGAGGACACTAGAACCATGATCTTT.

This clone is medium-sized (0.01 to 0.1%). Written as DNA, the CDR3 is TGTGCCTGTGACCCCTTGGAGTCTGGGGGATACTTGGGCGATAAACTCATCTTT. Translating gives CACDPLESGGYLGDKLIF. The gene calls are TRDV2 and TRDJ1; 11 bases agree with TRDD3. The CDR3 is made up of 18 amino acids. Trimming took 3 bases from V and 4 from J; bases not matched to a gene: 15. Looked up from germline, CDR1 is GEAIGNYY and CDR2 is EKD.

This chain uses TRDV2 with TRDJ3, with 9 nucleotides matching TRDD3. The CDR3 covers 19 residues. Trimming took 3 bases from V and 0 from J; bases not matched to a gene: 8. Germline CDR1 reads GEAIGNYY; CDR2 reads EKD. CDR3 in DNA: TGTGCCTGTGACCGCTTACCGGGGGATACCTCCTGGGACACCCGACAGATGTTTTTC. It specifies CACDRLPGDTSWDTRQMFF.

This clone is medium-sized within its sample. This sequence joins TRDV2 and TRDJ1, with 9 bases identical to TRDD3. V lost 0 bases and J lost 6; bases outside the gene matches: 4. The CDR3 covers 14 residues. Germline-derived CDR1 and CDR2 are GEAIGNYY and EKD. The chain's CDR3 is CACDTLGDSNKLIF. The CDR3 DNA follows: TGTGCCTGTGACACCCTGGGGGATTCGAATAAACTCATCTTT.

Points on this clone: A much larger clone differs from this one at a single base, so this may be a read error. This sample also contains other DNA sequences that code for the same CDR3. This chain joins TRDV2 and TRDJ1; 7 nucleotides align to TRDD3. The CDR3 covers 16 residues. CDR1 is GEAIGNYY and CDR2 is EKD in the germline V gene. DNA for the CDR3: TGCGCCTGTGACAGTGTTGGGGGACAGAACACCGATAAACTCATCTTT. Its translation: CACDSVGGQNTDKLIF.

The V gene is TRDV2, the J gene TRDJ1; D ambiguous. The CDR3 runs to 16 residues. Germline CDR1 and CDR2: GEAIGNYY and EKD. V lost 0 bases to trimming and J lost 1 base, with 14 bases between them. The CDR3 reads CACDTLFPRATDKLIF. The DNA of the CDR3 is TGTGCCTGTGACACCTTGTTTCCCCGGGCCACCGATAAACTCATCTTT.

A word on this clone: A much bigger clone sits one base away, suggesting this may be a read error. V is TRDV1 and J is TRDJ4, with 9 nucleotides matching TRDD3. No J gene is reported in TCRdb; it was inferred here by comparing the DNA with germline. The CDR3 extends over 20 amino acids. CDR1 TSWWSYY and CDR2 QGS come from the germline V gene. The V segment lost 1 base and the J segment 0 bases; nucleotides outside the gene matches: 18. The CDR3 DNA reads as TGTGCTCTTGGGGAACGCTCCCACCATACCGTACTGGGGGACGCCAGACCCCTGATCTTT. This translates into CALGERSHHTVLGDARPLIF.

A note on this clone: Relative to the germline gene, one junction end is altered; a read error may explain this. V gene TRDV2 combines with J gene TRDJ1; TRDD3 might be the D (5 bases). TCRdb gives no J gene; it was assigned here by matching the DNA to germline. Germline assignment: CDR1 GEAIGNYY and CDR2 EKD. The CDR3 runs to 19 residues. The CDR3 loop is CAFDTGGSGGKADTDKLIF. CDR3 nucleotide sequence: TGTGCCTTTGACACCGGGGGGTCGGGGGGCAAAGCTGACACCGATAAACTCATCTTT.

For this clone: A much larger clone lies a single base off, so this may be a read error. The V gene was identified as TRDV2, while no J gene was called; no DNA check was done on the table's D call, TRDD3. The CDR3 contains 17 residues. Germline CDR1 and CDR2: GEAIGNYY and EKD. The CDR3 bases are TGTGCCTGTGACAAGGTGGGGGTGACGCGGTACACCGATAAAATCATCTTT. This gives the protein CACDKVGVTRYTDKIIF.

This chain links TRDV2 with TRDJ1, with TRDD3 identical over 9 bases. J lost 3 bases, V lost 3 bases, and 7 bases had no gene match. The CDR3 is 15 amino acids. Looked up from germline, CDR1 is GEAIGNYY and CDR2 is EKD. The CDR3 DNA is TGTGCCTGTGACTCCTTGGGGGATAACTCCGATAAACTCATCTTT. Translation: CACDSLGDNSDKLIF.

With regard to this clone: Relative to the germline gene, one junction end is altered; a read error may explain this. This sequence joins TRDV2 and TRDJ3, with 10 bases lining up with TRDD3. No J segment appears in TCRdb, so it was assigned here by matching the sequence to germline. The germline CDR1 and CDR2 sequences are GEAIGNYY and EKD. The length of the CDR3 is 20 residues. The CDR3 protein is CACDTAGGGYAAWDTRKMFF. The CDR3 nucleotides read TGTGCCTGTGACACCGCCGGAGGGGGATACGCAGCCTGGGACACCCGAAAGATGTTTTTC.